This TCR beta chain is drawn from a study of blood T cell repertoires in COVID-19. Study at large: The United States, Italy and Spain supplied acute and convalescent COVID-19 samples.

CDR1 MDHEN and CDR2 SYDVKM come from the germline V gene. This CDR3 is 13 amino acids long. Trimming removed 9 bases at V and 6 bases at J, with 17 bases between. Original data processing: Amplification of reference gene primers provided the estimated nucleated cell counts. Clones were read by immunoSEQ multiplex PCR, and TCRdb kept only the in-frame ones, dropping some. V, J and clone size are those of that table, while D and trimming were read from the DNA. This sample has 100,000 to 150,000 clones, with 86% found just once. The TCR sequence derives from a woman in her seventies with COVID-19, enrolled during active disease. The rearrangement uses TRBV28 and TRBJ2-5; the D is unclear. The sample consisted of peripheral blood. As DNA, the CDR3 is TGTGCCAGACACAGACAACCCCCTAAGACCCAGTACTTC. This codes for CARHRQPPKTQYF. Full variable domain (remainder filled in from reference TRBV28 and TRBJ2-5): DVKVTQSSRYLVKRTGEKVFLECVQDMDHENMFWYRQDPGLGLRLIYFSYDVKMKEKGDIPEGYSVSREKKERFSLILESASTNQTSMYLCARHRQPPKTQYFGPGTRLLVL.